This entry lists 28 T cell receptor beta chains sequenced from one sample in a study of blood T cell repertoires in COVID-19 (TCRdb year 2020). Library creation used the immunoSEQ multiplex PCR assay. TCRdb re-hosts the immuneACCESS table, in-frame sequences only. Its copies lack some clones; in the studies checked, an unresolved V gene accounts for under half of them, and the cause for the rest is not known. Within this sample are 160,000 or so clones, with 82% of them counted one time only. The biggest ten clones account for almost 8.5% of the sample. The sequencing input was peripheral blood. These receptors were obtained from a woman aged 70 to 79 with acute or convalescent COVID-19.

This clone came up once. This sequence joins TRBV2 and TRBJ2-7; TRBD1 is a possible D gene (5 bases). Germline V gene lookup returns CDR1 SNHLY and CDR2 FYNNEI. Trimming shortened V by 3 bases and J by 10 bases, and 10 bases separated the two germline ends. The CDR3 contains 11 residues. The CDR3 loop is CASSDGHLQYF. In nucleotides, the CDR3 is TGTGCCAGCAGTGATGGACACCTCCAGTACTTC.

V is TRBV28 and J is TRBJ1-5; D uncertain. CDR3 length: 15 residues. Germline V gives CDR1 MDHEN, CDR2 SYDVKM. V lost 2 bases, J lost 1 base, and 9 bases lay in between. CDR3 amino acids: CASSLAGVSNQPQHF. CDR3 bases: TGTGCCAGCAGTTTAGCCGGGGTCAGCAATCAGCCCCAGCATTTT.

The CDR3, as DNA: TGTGCCAGTAGAACAGGAGGCAATCAGCCCCAGCATTTT. This sequence encodes CASRTGGNQPQHF. The V and J genes are TRBV19 and TRBJ1-5; the D gene is possibly TRBD1 (5 bases). The CDR3 extends over 13 amino acids. The germline V and J ends were trimmed by 6 bases and 2 bases, with 8 bases remaining between them. Per the germline V gene, CDR1 is LNHDA and CDR2 is SQIVND (reference sequence).

The chain combines TRBV10-1 with TRBJ2-1, with 9 bases identical to TRBD1. CDR3 length: 15 amino acids. From germline, CDR1 is WNHNN and CDR2 SYGVQD (reference sequence). V lost 7 bases and J lost 0; bases outside the gene matches: 4. Here the CDR3 reads CASIGQGSSYNEQFF. The CDR3 DNA follows: TGCGCCAGCATCGGACAGGGGAGCTCCTACAATGAGCAGTTCTTC.

The chain joins TRBV20-1 to TRBJ2-1; no clear D gene. This CDR3 spans 11 amino acids. Trimming stripped 3 bases from V and 8 bases from J, with 8 bases between. Per the germline V gene, CDR1 is DFQATT and CDR2 is SNEGSKA (reference sequence). The CDR3 reads CSASPRDEQFF. CDR3 coding DNA: TGCAGTGCTAGTCCCCGGGATGAGCAGTTCTTC.

The rearrangement joins TRBV5-4 to TRBJ2-7, with TRBD1 matching over 8 bases. Germline values: CDR1 SGHNT, CDR2 YYREEE (reference sequence). The V and J ends lost 10 bases and 2 bases, in that order; junction bases with no gene match: 11. CDR3 length equals 14 residues. The CDR3 sequence: CAGPPPGQAYEQYF. DNA for the CDR3: TGTGCCGGACCTCCCCCGGGACAGGCCTACGAGCAGTACTTC.

The chain couples TRBV19 to TRBJ2-1; 9 bases are shared with TRBD2. CDR3 size: 16 residues. Germline CDR1 reads LNHDA; CDR2 reads SQIVND (reference sequence). V trimming: 1 base; J trimming: 8 bases; junction bases outside the gene matches: 9. CDR3: CASSIGGGGANHEQFF. In DNA, the CDR3 is TGTGCCAGTAGTATAGGCGGCGGGGGGGCCAATCATGAGCAGTTCTTC.

The chain links TRBV7-3 to TRBJ1-1; no definite D call. Trimming took 4 bases from V and 4 from J, leaving 10 bases between them. The CDR3 is 13 amino acids. CDR1 SGHTA and CDR2 FQGTGA come from the germline V gene. CDR3 amino acids: CASSSELSTEAFF. The DNA for the CDR3 is TGTGCCAGCAGCTCCGAACTGAGCACTGAAGCTTTCTTT.

This sequence joins TRBV9 and TRBJ1-4, with D possibly matching TRBD1 (6 bases). The germline gives CDR1 SGDLS, CDR2 YYNGEE. V lost 4 bases, J lost 3 bases, and 16 bases lay in between. CDR3 length: 16 amino acids. Here the CDR3 reads CASSTETGLANEKLFF. CDR3 in DNA: TGTGCCAGCAGCACAGAAACAGGGCTAGCTAATGAAAAACTGTTTTTT.

This chain joins TRBV5-1 and TRBJ1-2; TRBD1 aligns across 7 bases. This CDR3 is 15 amino acids long. Germline CDR1 reads SGHRS; CDR2 reads YFSETQ. The V and J ends lost 4 bases and 1 base, in that order; junction bases with no gene match: 7. The CDR3: CASSTGQTVNYGYTF. The CDR3 DNA sequence: TGCGCCAGCAGCACGGGACAGACAGTTAACTATGGCTACACCTTC.

The chain recombines TRBV19 with TRBJ2-2, with unresolved D. V was shortened by 5 bases and J by 7 bases, with 20 bases between the two germline ends. This CDR3 has 16 amino acids. Germline CDR1 reads LNHDA; CDR2 reads SQIVND (reference sequence). CDR3 bases: TGTGCCAGTAGTCCCCGGTCCGGGTCCCGGCACGGGGAGCTGTTTTTT. Translated: CASSPRSGSRHGELFF. The variable domain in full, with the rest retrieved from reference TRBV19 and TRBJ2-2, is DGGITQSPKYLFRKEGQNVTLSCEQNLNHDAMYWYRQDPGQGLRLIYYSQIVNDFQKGDIAEGYSVSREKKESFPLTVTSAQKNPTAFYLCASSPRSGSRHGELFFGEGSRLTVL.

The chain carries TRBV12-3 or TRBV12-4 and TRBJ1-2; a weak D match, TRBD1 (5 bases). The CDR3 is 12 residues long. The V end was cut by 10 bases, the J end by 3 bases, with 12 bases between. CDR3 protein: CAILGGYYGYTF. CDR3 sequence (DNA): TGTGCCATCCTGGGGGGGTACTATGGCTACACCTTC.

The chain combines TRBV25-1 with TRBJ1-1; TRBD1 aligns across 12 bases. The CDR3 is 16 residues long. The J segment lost 8 bases and the V segment lost 6 bases, leaving 13 bases of the junction unmatched. CDR1 is MGHDK and CDR2 is SYGVNS in the germline V gene. The CDR3 reads CASSPTGDRGRIEAFF. CDR3 nucleotides: TGTGCCAGCAGCCCCACTGGGGACAGGGGGCGAATCGAAGCTTTCTTT.

This chain uses TRBV28 with TRBJ1-2; D ambiguous. Germline CDR1 is MDHEN and CDR2 is SYDVKM. V lost 5 bases and J 8 bases, leaving 15 bases between the germline ends. This CDR3 is built from 13 residues. CDR3 sequence reads: CASSPPTGGGYTF. In DNA form, the CDR3 reads TGTGCCAGCAGTCCTCCAACGGGTGGGGGCTACACCTTC.

The chain has TRBV6-5 and TRBJ2-7, with 10 bases identical to TRBD1. J gave up 5 bases and V 7 bases, and 5 bases lay outside the gene matches. CDR1 is MNHEY and CDR2 is SVGAGI in the germline V gene. The CDR3 contains 13 residues. In DNA, the CDR3 is TGTGCCAGCAATAGGGACAGGGGTAACGAGCAGTACTTC. Translating gives CASNRDRGNEQYF.

The chain is built from TRBV6-2 or TRBV6-3 and TRBJ1-2; TRBD1 matches 9 bases. J lost 5 bases, V lost 4 bases, and 2 bases had no gene match. CDR1 MNHEY and CDR2 SVGEGT come from the germline V gene. CDR3 length: 13 residues. CDR3 loop: CASSSGQGYGYTF. The DNA for the CDR3 is TGTGCCAGCAGTTCCGGACAGGGGTATGGCTACACCTTC.

The rearrangement uses TRBV7-9 and TRBJ1-2; possibly TRBD1 for D (6 bases). The CDR3 length is 13 residues. Trimming left V 5 bases short and J 1 base short, with 8 bases between. Germline V gene sequence: CDR1 SEHNR, CDR2 FQNEAQ (reference sequence). CDR3 region: CASSRQDNYGYTF. The CDR3 DNA reads TGTGCCAGCAGCCGACAGGATAACTATGGCTACACCTTC.

The gene calls are TRBV7-2 and TRBJ1-2; TRBD1 might be the D (6 bases). The CDR3 sequence is 14 residues long. Germline loops: CDR1 SGHTA, CDR2 FQGNSA. Between the trimmed V and J ends, which lost 5 bases and 2 bases, there was a span of 12 bases. Here the CDR3 DNA reads TGTGCCAGCAGCACCCGACAGGAAAACTATGGCTACACCTTC. This gives the protein CASSTRQENYGYTF.

The V and J genes are TRBV5-5 and TRBJ2-1, with D uncertain. V lost 0 bases to trimming and J lost 12 bases, with 16 bases between them. CDR1 SGHKS and CDR2 YYEKEE come from the germline V gene (reference sequence). This CDR3 comprises 14 residues. The CDR3 reads CASSLVISVPLQFF. The CDR3 nucleotides read TGTGCCAGCAGCTTGGTAATCTCCGTCCCCTTGCAGTTCTTC.

The V call is TRBV6-2 or TRBV6-3, the J call TRBJ1-5, with TRBD1 matching over 7 bases. V was clipped by 5 bases and J by 4 bases; unmatched bases: 8. The CDR3 is made up of 15 amino acids. Germline CDR1 MNHEY, CDR2 SVGEGT. The CDR3 sequence is CASSITGAGNQPQHF. CDR3 coding DNA: TGTGCCAGCAGTATCACAGGGGCAGGTAATCAGCCCCAGCATTTT.

CDR3 loop: CASSQDLSSYNEQFF. The CDR3, as DNA: TGTGCCAGCAGCCAAGACCTCAGCTCCTACAATGAGCAGTTCTTC. The chain combines TRBV3-1 (or the pseudogene TRBV3-2) with TRBJ2-1; no definite D call. Trimming removed 0 bases at V and 0 bases at J, with 6 bases between. This CDR3 has 15 residues. Per germline, CDR1 LGHDT and CDR2 YNNKEL (reference sequence).

This rearrangement joins TRBV6-5 to TRBJ2-1; D not resolved. This CDR3 has 12 residues. The ends were cut back, 4 bases at V and 9 bases at J, with 10 bases in the middle. In germline, CDR1 is MNHEY, CDR2 SVGAGI. The CDR3 coding sequence is TGTGCCAGCAGTTCCCTCGGCGGTGAGCAGTTCTTC. It encodes CASSSLGGEQFF.

The chain carries TRBV6-5 and TRBJ1-1, with D maybe TRBD1 (6 bases). There are 13 residues in the CDR3. Trimming cost V 10 bases and J 1 base, with 13 bases left between them. Germline V gene sequence: CDR1 MNHEY, CDR2 SVGAGI. The CDR3 region has the DNA TGTGCCATCCAGGGACACACGAACACTGAAGCTTTCTTT. The encoded protein is CAIQGHTNTEAFF.

The chain recombines TRBV7-2 with TRBJ1-1, with TRBD1 matching over 8 bases. Germline V lookup: CDR1 SGHTA, CDR2 FQGNSA. This CDR3 comprises 17 residues. Losses at the gene ends were 1 base for V and 2 bases for J; bases not matched to a gene: 9. Here the CDR3 DNA reads TGTGCCAGCAGCTTAGTGGGACAGGTTAGGTTTAACACTGAAGCTTTCTTT. Its translation is CASSLVGQVRFNTEAFF.

V gene TRBV25-1 combines with J gene TRBJ1-5; unclear D gene. CDR1 MGHDK and CDR2 SYGVNS come from the germline V gene. Deletions cut 2 bases from V and 0 bases from J, with 8 bases between. The CDR3 length is 15 residues. The CDR3 loop reads CASSERVDSNQPQHF. The DNA of the CDR3 is TGTGCCAGCAGTGAACGGGTGGATAGCAATCAGCCCCAGCATTTT.

This clone was counted between two and nine times. V gene TRBV7-9 combines with J gene TRBJ2-1, with D maybe TRBD2 (5 bases). Germline CDR1 reads SEHNR; CDR2 reads FQNEAQ (reference sequence). V shed 0 bases and J shed 6 bases, with 6 bases lying between them. The CDR3 has 13 residues. CDR3 coding DNA: TGTGCCAGCAGCTTAGCTGGGAGCAATGAGCAGTTCTTC. Translation gives CASSLAGSNEQFF.

V is TRBV2 and J is TRBJ1-2; D remains unclear. V lost 8 bases to trimming and J lost 9 bases, with 19 bases between them. The CDR3 covers 13 residues. CDR1 SNHLY and CDR2 FYNNEI come from the germline V gene. DNA for the CDR3: TGTGCCAGCCGGGGTCAGCCTTCGGGAAGCTACACCTTC. Its translation: CASRGQPSGSYTF.

J is TRBJ1-5 and V is TRBV27; TRBD1 is a possible D gene (5 bases). Deletions cut 5 bases from V and 5 bases from J, with 19 bases between. In germline, CDR1 is MNHEY, CDR2 SMNVEV (reference sequence). The CDR3 consists of 16 residues. The DNA of the CDR3 is TGTGCCAGCAGTCCAAAGGTCCAGGGAAGGGATCAGCCCCAGCATTTT. This codes for CASSPKVQGRDQPQHF.